This passage covers 2 T cell receptor beta chains from one sample sequenced in a study of cytomegalovirus exposure and HLA in healthy donors (dated by TCRdb to between 2016 and 2019). Library preparation employed the immunoSEQ multiplex PCR assay. A mixture of 60 forward primers for TCR Vbeta segments and 13 reverse primers for TCR Jbeta segments was used in the multiplex PCR. The immuneACCESS repertoire file appears here via TCRdb, limited to in-frame rearrangements. These files lack a portion of the clones; in checked studies, under half of the deficit traces to unresolved V genes, and the cause of the others is not known. For this sample there are 180,000 or so clones; 75% to 80% appear just once. The top ten clones comprise just under 6.5% of the sample. The specimen sequenced was PBMCs. The source is a man aged 35 to 55 in good health and CMV-seropositive.

The J gene is TRBJ1-3, the V gene TRBV18; D remains unclear. The V end lost 3 bases, the J end lost 0 bases, and 12 bases lay between the germline ends. The CDR3 spans 16 residues. Per the germline V gene, CDR1 is KGHSH and CDR2 is LQKENI. CDR3: CASSPLEHYSGNTIYF. For the CDR3, the DNA is TGTGCCAGCTCACCCCTCGAACACTACTCTGGAAACACCATATATTTT.

The chain carries TRBV6-5 and TRBJ1-4; D is unresolved. Germline-derived CDR1 and CDR2 are MNHEY and SVGAGI. The CDR3 runs to 16 residues. V was cut by 1 base and J by 3 bases, with 12 bases left in between. In DNA, the CDR3 is TGTGCCAGCAGTTACTTCGCCTCACAGCCTAATGAAAAACTGTTTTTT. Encoded protein: CASSYFASQPNEKLFF.